A selection of T cell receptor beta chains follows, all from one sample in a study of T-cell reconstitution after alpha-beta-depleted transplantation in children. TCRdb re-analysed the PCR reads in MiXCR, keeping a single row per CDR3 protein. The sample yields about 500,000 distinct CDR3 sequences, approximately 32% seen once. The source was PBMCs from the stem cell graft donor, collected from the stem cell graft. Every receptor here comes from a human donor who donated a stem cell graft to a child with aplastic anemia. CDR3s include the opening cysteine and the closing phenylalanine or tryptophan. The order of the fields is clone size, V gene, J gene, D gene, CDR3 DNA, CDR3 protein. D genes are given only for firm matches. Clone size appears in some rows only: once, few, many, or a class for an expanded clone.

>NA|TRBV27|TRBJ2-1|NA
TGTGCCAGCAGTTTACCCGGGACATGGAATGAGCAGTTCTTC
CASSLPGTWNEQFF
>NA|TRBV4-2|TRBJ2-7|TRBD1
TGTGCCAGCAGCCAAAACAGGGGGCCCTACGAGCAGTACTTC
CASSQNRGPYEQYF
>few|TRBV6-1|TRBJ1-2|NA
TGTGCCAGCAGTGAACGGCAGGGCGATGGCTACACCTTC
CASSERQGDGYTF
>many|TRBV5-6|TRBJ2-5|TRBD1
TGTGCCAGCAGCCTTAGGACAGGCGAGACCCAGTACTTC
CASSLRTGETQYF
>NA|TRBV29-1|TRBJ1-1|NA
TGCAGCGTTGCCGGGGGTGAGGCTGAAGCTTTCTTT
CSVAGGEAEAFF
>few|TRBV6-2/TRBV6-3|TRBJ1-5|NA
TGTGCCAGCAGTTACGTTCGAGGGAGCAATCAGCCCCAGCATTTT
CASSYVRGSNQPQHF
>few|TRBV7-9|TRBJ2-7|NA
TGTGCCAGCACCCGCTCCTACGAGCAGTACTTC
CASTRSYEQYF
>few|TRBV7-2|TRBJ1-6|NA
TGTGCCAGCAGCTTATATGACGGTGTCTATAATTCACCCCTCCACTTT
CASSLYDGVYNSPLHF
>NA|TRBV5-5|TRBJ2-7|NA
TGTGCCAGCAGCTTGAGTATCACCTACGAGCAGTACTTC
CASSLSITYEQYF
>few|TRBV5-1|TRBJ1-3|NA
TGCGCCAGCAGCTTGGTGACGGGGGCGGCTGGAAACACCATATATTTT
CASSLVTGAAGNTIYF
>few|TRBV4-1|TRBJ2-3|TRBD2
TGCGCCAGCAGCCAAGGCGGGTCTTCCGGACTAGCGGGAGGAGATACGCAGTATTTT
CASSQGGSSGLAGGDTQYF
>NA|TRBV9|TRBJ2-1|NA
TGTGCCAGCAGCGTAGGATTCCGGGAGCAGTTCTTC
CASSVGFREQFF
>NA|TRBV20-1|TRBJ2-1|TRBD2
TGCAGTGCTAAAGCGCGCACCAGTGGGAGTAGCGGGACCTACAATGAGCAGTTCTTC
CSAKARTSGSSGTYNEQFF
>NA|TRBV28|TRBJ2-1|TRBD2
TGTGCCAGCAACTTCCCGGGACTAGCCAATGAGCAGTTCTTC
CASNFPGLANEQFF
>NA|TRBV5-4|TRBJ1-2|NA
TGTGCCAGCAGCGGCGGTGGGCAGATTGATGGCTACACCTTC
CASSGGGQIDGYTF
>few|TRBV4-3|TRBJ2-4|NA
TGCGCCAGCAGCCAAGATCACGGGAGTGCCAAAAACATTCAGTACTTC
CASSQDHGSAKNIQYF
>few|TRBV18|TRBJ2-5|NA
TGTGCCAGCTCACCACTAAGAACCGGGGAGACCCAGTACTTC
CASSPLRTGETQYF
>NA|TRBV12-2|TRBJ2-5|NA
TGTGCAAGTCGCTTAGCCCCGGGACTAGCGGGAGGGCCCTCACGAGAGACCCAGTACTTC
CASRLAPGLAGGPSRETQYF
>NA|TRBV6-2/TRBV6-3|TRBJ2-7|NA
TGTGCCAGCAGTTCAAGCGCCGCCTACGAGCAGTACTTC
CASSSSAAYEQYF
>few|TRBV6-2/TRBV6-3|TRBJ1-1|NA
TGTGCCAGCAGTTACGGCAGGTGGTCTGAAGCTTTCTTT
CASSYGRWSEAFF
>NA|TRBV29-1|TRBJ2-1|TRBD2
TGCAGCGTCTCGGGGACTAGCGGGAGGAAGAGTAATGAGCAGTTCTTC
CSVSGTSGRKSNEQFF
>NA|TRBV5-4|TRBJ1-6|TRBD1
TGTGCCACCCATCCGGACAGGGCGGATTCACCCCTCCACTTT
CATHPDRADSPLHF
>NA|TRBV6-2/TRBV6-3|TRBJ2-6|TRBD1
TGTGCCAGCAGTTATCGGGGACAGCGAGCTTCTGGGGCCAACGTCCTGACTTTC
CASSYRGQRASGANVLTF
>NA|TRBV20-1|TRBJ2-1|TRBD2
TGCAGTGCTAGGGGGAGGGAATTCGATGAGCAGTTCTTC
CSARGREFDEQFF
>few|TRBV15|TRBJ1-1|TRBD1
TGTGCCACCAGCAGAGGGGGGCAGGGGGCCGAAGCTTTCTTT
CATSRGGQGAEAFF
>NA|TRBV20-1|TRBJ2-1|NA
TGCAGTGCTAGAGATTTCAGGCAGAGAACCTACAATGAGCAGTTCTTC
CSARDFRQRTYNEQFF
>NA|TRBV5-5|TRBJ2-1|NA
TGTGCCAGCAGCGCGCTTGGGGGCCCCTACAATGAGCAGTTCTTC
CASSALGGPYNEQFF
>few|TRBV5-5|TRBJ1-5|NA
TGTGCCAGCAGCCGAACCTGGGACCGAAATCAGCCCCAGCATTTT
CASSRTWDRNQPQHF
>many|TRBV6-5|TRBJ1-1|TRBD1
TGTGCCAGCAGTAGGGACAGTATGAACACTGAAGCTTTCTTT
CASSRDSMNTEAFF
>many|TRBV29-1|TRBJ1-3|NA
TGCAGCGGCAGCGGGCTTTACGGAAACACCATATATTTT
CSGSGLYGNTIYF
>few|TRBV5-4|TRBJ2-3|NA
TGTGCCAGCAGCTTGGTGGCTAGCACGAGCACAGATACGCAGTATTTT
CASSLVASTSTDTQYF
>few|TRBV15|TRBJ2-2|NA
TGTGCCACCAGCCACACCGGGACTGCGAACACCGGGGAGCTGTTTTTT
CATSHTGTANTGELFF
>few|TRBV12-3/TRBV12-4|TRBJ2-3|TRBD2
TGTGCCAGCAGGTCCGGGACTAGCGGGACGCACTTATCCACAGATACGCAGTATTTT
CASRSGTSGTHLSTDTQYF
>few|TRBV30|TRBJ1-2|NA
TGTGCCTGGCGCCAGGAAGCTAACTATGGCTACACCTTC
CAWRQEANYGYTF
>few|TRBV6-1|TRBJ2-1|TRBD2
TGTGCCAGCAGCGGACCTACTTTAGCGGGAGGGCCTGGTAATGAGCAGTTCTTC
CASSGPTLAGGPGNEQFF
>NA|TRBV20-1|TRBJ2-1|TRBD2
TGCAGTGCTCTAGCGGCGACTTACAATGAGCAGTTCTTC
CSALAATYNEQFF
>few|TRBV5-4|TRBJ1-2|TRBD1
TGTGCCAGCAGCCTCCACGAGACAGGGGATCGTGGCTACACCTTC
CASSLHETGDRGYTF
>NA|TRBV5-4|TRBJ2-5|NA
TGTGCCAGCAGCTTGGGGGGGCCAGGGGCGTACCAAGAGACCCAGTACTTC
CASSLGGPGAYQETQYF
>NA|TRBV12-3/TRBV12-4|TRBJ2-7|TRBD1
TGTGCCAGCAGATCCCAGGGACAGGGACTATTCTACGAGCAGTACTTC
CASRSQGQGLFYEQYF
>NA|TRBV18|TRBJ1-4|TRBD1
TGTGCCAGCTCACCAGGGACAGCAGCTAATGAAAAACTGTTTTTT
CASSPGTAANEKLFF
>NA|TRBV4-3|TRBJ2-3|NA
TGCGCCAGCAGCCCTTTATTGGAATCGGATACGCAGTATTTT
CASSPLLESDTQYF
>NA|TRBV30|TRBJ1-1|NA
TGTGCCTGGAGTCGGGCCAACGGGAACACTGAAGCTTTCTTT
CAWSRANGNTEAFF
>many|TRBV20-1|TRBJ2-5|TRBD2
TGCAGTGCTCCGCTAGCGGGTATTCAAGAGACCCAGTACTTC
CSAPLAGIQETQYF
>few|TRBV12-3/TRBV12-4|TRBJ2-1|NA
TGTGCCAGCAGTACGGGACCCACCCTCAATGAGCAGTTCTTC
CASSTGPTLNEQFF
>NA|TRBV27|TRBJ2-3|TRBD1
TGTGCCAGCAGACTCAGGGGGTTCGCAGATACGCAGTATTTT
CASRLRGFADTQYF
>NA|TRBV9|TRBJ2-5|NA
TGTGCCAGCAGCGTAGACAGGGGATACCGGGGGGTCGAGACCCAGTACTTC
CASSVDRGYRGVETQYF
>NA|TRBV10-2|TRBJ2-1|NA
TGCGCCAGCAGTGAGTCAGGACCGGGCTACAATGAGCAGTTCTTC
CASSESGPGYNEQFF
>NA|TRBV7-9|TRBJ2-5|NA
TGTGCCAGCAGCTTATGGGACCTTGGGGAGACCCAGTACTTC
CASSLWDLGETQYF
>few|TRBV24-1|TRBJ2-2|NA
TGTGCCACCAGTGATTTCCAAGTCACCGGGGAGCTGTTTTTT
CATSDFQVTGELFF
>NA|TRBV10-3|TRBJ2-7|TRBD2
TGTGCCATCAGTGGGACGGGAGGGACCTACGAGCAGTACTTC
CAISGTGGTYEQYF